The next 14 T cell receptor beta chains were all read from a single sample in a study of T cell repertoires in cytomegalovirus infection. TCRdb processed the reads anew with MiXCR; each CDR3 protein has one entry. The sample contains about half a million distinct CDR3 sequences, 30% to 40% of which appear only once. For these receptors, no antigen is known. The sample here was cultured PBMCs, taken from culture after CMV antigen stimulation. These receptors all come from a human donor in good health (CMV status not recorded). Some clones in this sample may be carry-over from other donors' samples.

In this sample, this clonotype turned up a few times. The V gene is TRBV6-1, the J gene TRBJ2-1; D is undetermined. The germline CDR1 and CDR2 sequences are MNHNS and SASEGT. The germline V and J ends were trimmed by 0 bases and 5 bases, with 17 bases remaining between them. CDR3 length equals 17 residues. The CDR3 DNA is TGTGCCAGCAGTGAAGCGGTCGGTGGGAAACCTAACAATGAGCAGTTCTTC. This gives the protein CASSEAVGGKPNNEQFF.

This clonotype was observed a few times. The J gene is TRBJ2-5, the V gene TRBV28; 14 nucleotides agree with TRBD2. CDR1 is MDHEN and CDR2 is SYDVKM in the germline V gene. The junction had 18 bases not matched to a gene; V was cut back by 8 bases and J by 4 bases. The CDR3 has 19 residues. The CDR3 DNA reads TGTGCCAGCCTTAGGGGATATGCGGGGGGACTAGCGGGAGTAGAGACCCAGTACTTC. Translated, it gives CASLRGYAGGLAGVETQYF.

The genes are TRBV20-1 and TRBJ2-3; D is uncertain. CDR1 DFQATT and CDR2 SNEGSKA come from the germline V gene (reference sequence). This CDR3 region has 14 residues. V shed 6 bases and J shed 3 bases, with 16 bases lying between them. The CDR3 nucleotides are TGCAGTGCCAGGAGTACCCTACGAACAGATACGCAGTATTTT. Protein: CSARSTLRTDTQYF.

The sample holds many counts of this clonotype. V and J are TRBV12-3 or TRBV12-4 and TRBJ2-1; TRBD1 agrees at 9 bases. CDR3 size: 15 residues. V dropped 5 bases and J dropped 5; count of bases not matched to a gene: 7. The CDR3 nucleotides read TGTGCCAGCAGTGATGGCGGGACAGGGAACAATGAGCAGTTCTTC. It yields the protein CASSDGGTGNNEQFF.

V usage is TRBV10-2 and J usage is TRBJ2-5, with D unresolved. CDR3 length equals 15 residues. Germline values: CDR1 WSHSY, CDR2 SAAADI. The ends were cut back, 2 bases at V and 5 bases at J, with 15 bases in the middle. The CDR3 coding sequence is TGCGCCAGCAGTGAGATTGGACCTGGTGGGGAGACCCAGTACTTC. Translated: CASSEIGPGGETQYF.

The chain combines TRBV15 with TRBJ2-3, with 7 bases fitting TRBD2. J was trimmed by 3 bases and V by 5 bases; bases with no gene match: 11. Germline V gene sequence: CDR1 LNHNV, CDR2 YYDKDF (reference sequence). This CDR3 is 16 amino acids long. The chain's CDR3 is CATSRGAGKGTDTQYF. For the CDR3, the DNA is TGTGCCACCAGCCGAGGAGCGGGGAAGGGTACAGATACGCAGTATTTT.

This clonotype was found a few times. The CDR3: CSARFLAEGAYNEQFF. CDR3 DNA sequence: TGCAGTGCTAGGTTCCTAGCGGAAGGGGCCTACAATGAGCAGTTCTTC. The chain carries TRBV20-1 and TRBJ2-1; TRBD2 matches 7 bases. V trimming: 3 bases; J trimming: 2 bases; junction bases outside the gene matches: 10. CDR1 is DFQATT, CDR2 SNEGSKA, per germline (reference sequence). The CDR3 totals 16 residues.

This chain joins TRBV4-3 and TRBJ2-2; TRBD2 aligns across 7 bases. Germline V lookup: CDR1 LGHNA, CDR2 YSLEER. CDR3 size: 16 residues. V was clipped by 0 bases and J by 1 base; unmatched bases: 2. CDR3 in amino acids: CASSQELARNTGELFF. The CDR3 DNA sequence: TGCGCCAGCAGCCAAGAACTAGCGAGGAACACCGGGGAGCTGTTTTTT.

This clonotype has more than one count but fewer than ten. CDR3 coding DNA: TGTGCCACCAGCAGAGGCAGGACGGGTGAAAAACTGTTTTTT. Translation: CATSRGRTGEKLFF. This rearrangement joins TRBV15 to TRBJ1-4; unclear D gene. The CDR3 contains 14 residues. The V end lost 1 base, the J end lost 7 bases, and 10 bases lay between the germline ends. Per germline, CDR1 LNHNV and CDR2 YYDKDF (reference sequence). Together with reference TRBV15 and TRBJ1-4, the CDR3 gives the full variable domain: DAMVIQNPRYQVTQFGKPVTLSCSQTLNHNVMYWYQQKSSQAPKLLFHYYDKDFNNEADTPDNFQSRRPNTSFCFLDIRSPGLGDTAMYLCATSRGRTGEKLFFGSGTQLSVL.

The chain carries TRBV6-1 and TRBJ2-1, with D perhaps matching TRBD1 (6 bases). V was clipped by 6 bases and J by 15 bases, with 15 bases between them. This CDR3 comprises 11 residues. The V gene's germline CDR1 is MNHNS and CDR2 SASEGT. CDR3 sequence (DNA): TGTGCCAGCAGGAGGGACATAGACACGTTCTTC. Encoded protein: CASRRDIDTFF.

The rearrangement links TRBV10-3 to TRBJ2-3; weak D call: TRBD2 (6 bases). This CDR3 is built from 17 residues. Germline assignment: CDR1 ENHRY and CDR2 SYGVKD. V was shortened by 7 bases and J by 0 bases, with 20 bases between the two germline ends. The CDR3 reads CAINSGGGVSSTDTQYF. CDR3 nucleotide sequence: TGTGCCATCAATAGTGGCGGCGGGGTTTCTAGCACAGATACGCAGTATTTT.

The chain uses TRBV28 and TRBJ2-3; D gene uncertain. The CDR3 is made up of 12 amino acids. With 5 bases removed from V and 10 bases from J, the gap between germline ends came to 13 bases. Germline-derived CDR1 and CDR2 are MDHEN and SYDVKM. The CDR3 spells CASSGSPRAQYF. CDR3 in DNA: TGTGCCAGCAGTGGGTCACCTCGGGCGCAGTATTTT.

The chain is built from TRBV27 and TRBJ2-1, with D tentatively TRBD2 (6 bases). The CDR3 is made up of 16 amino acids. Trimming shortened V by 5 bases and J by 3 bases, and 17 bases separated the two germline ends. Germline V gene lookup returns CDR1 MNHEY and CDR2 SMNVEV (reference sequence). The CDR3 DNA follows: TGTGCCAGCAGTCCTCTCGGCGGGACTTACTACAATGAGCAGTTCTTC. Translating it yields CASSPLGGTYYNEQFF.

The CDR3 DNA is TGTGCCAGCAGCAAAACAGGGGGTACTAACTACAATGAGCAGTTCTTC. Residues: CASSKTGGTNYNEQFF. The gene calls are TRBV7-2 and TRBJ2-1; 8 bases align to TRBD1. The trim removed 5 bases at V and 3 bases at J, leaving 9 bases unmatched. The V gene's germline CDR1 is SGHTA and CDR2 FQGNSA. The CDR3 extends over 16 amino acids.